The 8 T cell receptor beta chains given below trace back to one sample, sequenced in a study of cytomegalovirus exposure and HLA in healthy donors. 13 Jbeta primers and 60 Vbeta primers were used for the PCR. Assay: immunoSEQ multiplex PCR; the TCRdb copy retains only in-frame clones and omits some. Found here are more than 25,000 clones, almost 70% of them singletons; the top ten hold roughly 4.5%. Specimen: PBMCs. Receptors were obtained from a woman aged 45 to 65 in good health and CMV-seronegative.

This chain joins TRBV9 and TRBJ1-2; 7 bases line up with TRBD1. The J segment lost 8 bases and the V segment lost 0 bases, leaving 10 bases of the junction unmatched. Per germline, CDR1 SGDLS and CDR2 YYNGEE. The CDR3 runs to 15 residues. CDR3 nucleotide sequence: TGTGCCAGCAGCGTAGAGACAGGGAAGGTTGGAGGCTACACCTTC. Its translation is CASSVETGKVGGYTF.

The V call is TRBV5-1, the J call TRBJ2-1; D gene ambiguous. This CDR3 region has 15 residues. The germline gives CDR1 SGHRS, CDR2 YFSETQ. V was pared by 4 bases and J by 2 bases, with 13 bases between. The CDR3, as DNA: TGCGCCAGCAGCCTGGGCTTGTACACCTACAATGAGCAGTTCTTC. Translating it yields CASSLGLYTYNEQFF.

J is TRBJ1-1 and V is TRBV25-1, with a possible D match to TRBD1 (6 bases). V was pared by 7 bases and J by 3 bases, with 15 bases between. Germline values: CDR1 MGHDK, CDR2 SYGVNS. CDR3 size: 14 residues. The CDR3 region is CASKKQGKDTEAFF. The CDR3 DNA is TGTGCCAGCAAGAAACAGGGTAAGGACACTGAAGCTTTCTTT.

V gene TRBV14 combines with J gene TRBJ2-1, with 10 bases aligning to TRBD2. Germline V gene sequence: CDR1 SGHDN, CDR2 FVKESK. V lost 0 bases, J lost 8 bases, and 13 bases stayed unmatched. The CDR3 totals 18 residues. CDR3: CASSQDLIGLAGVDEQFF. The CDR3 coding sequence is TGTGCCAGCAGCCAAGATCTCATTGGTCTAGCGGGAGTAGATGAGCAGTTCTTC.

CDR3 residues: CASSEGTSGRNEQFF. The CDR3 DNA reads as TGTGCCAGCAGTGAGGGGACTAGCGGGAGGAATGAGCAGTTCTTC. The chain couples TRBV25-1 to TRBJ2-1; 15 nucleotides match TRBD2. The CDR3 sequence is 15 residues long. The V segment lost 3 bases and the J segment 7 bases; nucleotides outside the gene matches: 1. Germline loops: CDR1 MGHDK, CDR2 SYGVNS.

The V call is TRBV29-1, the J call TRBJ1-1; no clear D. The V end was cut by 3 bases, the J end by 1 base, with 9 bases between. The CDR3 consists of 13 residues. Per the germline V gene, CDR1 is SQVTM and CDR2 is ANQGSEA. CDR3 bases: TGCAGCGTTGAGCATCAGGAGAACACTGAAGCTTTCTTT. Its protein is CSVEHQENTEAFF. The full variable domain, completed using reference TRBV29-1 and TRBJ1-1, is SAVISQKPSRDICQRGTSLTIQCQVDSQVTMMFWYRQQPGQSLTLIATANQGSEATYESGFVIDKFPISRPNLTFSTLTVSNMSPEDSSIYLCSVEHQENTEAFFGQGTRLTVV.

This clone appeared once. V is TRBV29-1 and J is TRBJ2-7; 11 bases align to TRBD1. The CDR3 runs 13 residues. The ends lost 8 bases at V and 6 bases at J; junction bases unmatched: 9. Germline assignment: CDR1 SQVTM and CDR2 ANQGSEA. CDR3 DNA: TGCAGCACCTCCGGGACAGGGGGAGGCGAGCAGTACTTC. Amino acids: CSTSGTGGGEQYF.

The chain links TRBV15 to TRBJ2-5; D remains ambiguous. The CDR3 length is 12 residues. V was trimmed by 1 base and J by 3 bases, leaving 3 bases between them. Germline CDR1 LNHNV, CDR2 YYDKDF (reference sequence). CDR3 loop: CATSRAEETQYF. CDR3 DNA sequence: TGTGCCACCAGCAGAGCGGAAGAGACCCAGTACTTC.